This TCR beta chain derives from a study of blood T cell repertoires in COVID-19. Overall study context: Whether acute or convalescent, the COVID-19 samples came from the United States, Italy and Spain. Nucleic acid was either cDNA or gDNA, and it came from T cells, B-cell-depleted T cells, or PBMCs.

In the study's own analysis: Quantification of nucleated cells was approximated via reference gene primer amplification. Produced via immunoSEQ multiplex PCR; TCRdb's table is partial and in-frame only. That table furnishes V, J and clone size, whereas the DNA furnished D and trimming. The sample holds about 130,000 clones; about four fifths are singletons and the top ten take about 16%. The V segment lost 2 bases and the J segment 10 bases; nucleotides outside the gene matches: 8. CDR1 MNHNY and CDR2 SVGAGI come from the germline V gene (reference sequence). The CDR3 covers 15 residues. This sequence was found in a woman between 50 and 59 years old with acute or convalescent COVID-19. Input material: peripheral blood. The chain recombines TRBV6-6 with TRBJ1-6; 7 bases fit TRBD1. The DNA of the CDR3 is TGTGCCAGCAGTTACACGACAGGGCAAAAATCACCCCTCCACTTT. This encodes CASSYTTGQKSPLHF.